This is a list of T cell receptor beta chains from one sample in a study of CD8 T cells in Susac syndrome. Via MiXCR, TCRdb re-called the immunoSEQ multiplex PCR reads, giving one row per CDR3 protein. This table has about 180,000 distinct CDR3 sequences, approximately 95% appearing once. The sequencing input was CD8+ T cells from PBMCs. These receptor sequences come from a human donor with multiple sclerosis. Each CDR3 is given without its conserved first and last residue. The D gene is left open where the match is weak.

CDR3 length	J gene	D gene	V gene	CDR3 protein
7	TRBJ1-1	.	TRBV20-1	SASVEAF
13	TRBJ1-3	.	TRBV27	ASSSNQRPGNTIY
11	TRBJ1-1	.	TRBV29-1	SVGGGLNTEAF
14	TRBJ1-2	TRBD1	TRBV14	ASSQGTGQPNYGYT
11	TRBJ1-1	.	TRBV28	ASSFRGRTEAF
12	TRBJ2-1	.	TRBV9	ASSLQTGYNEQF
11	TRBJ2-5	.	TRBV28	ASSSDEQETQY
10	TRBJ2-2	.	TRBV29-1	SVEGPTGELF
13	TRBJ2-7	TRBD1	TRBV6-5	ASSYEGQPTYEQY
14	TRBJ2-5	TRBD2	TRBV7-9	ASSGASSGSRETQY
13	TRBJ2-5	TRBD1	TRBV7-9	ASSLVGQLKETQY
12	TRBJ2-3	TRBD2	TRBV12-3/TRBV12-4	ASMGLAVTDTQY
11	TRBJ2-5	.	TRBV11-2	ASSLLLRETQY
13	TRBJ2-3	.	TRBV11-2	ASRRAPGGTDTQY
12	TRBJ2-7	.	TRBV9	ASSAIAAGAEQY
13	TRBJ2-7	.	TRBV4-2	ASRQGTSIQDEQY
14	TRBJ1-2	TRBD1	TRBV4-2	ASSQVSEGALNGYT
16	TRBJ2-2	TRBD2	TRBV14	ASSQETLTSGSDGELF
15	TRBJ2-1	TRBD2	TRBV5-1	ASSPIELAGGRNEQF
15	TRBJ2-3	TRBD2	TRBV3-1	ASSHGTSGGPSDTQY
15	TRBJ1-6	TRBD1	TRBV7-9	ASSDTGGPSYNSPLH
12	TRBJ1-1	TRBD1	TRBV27	ASSPGTGGVEAF
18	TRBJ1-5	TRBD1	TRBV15	ATSRDRFRGPGVGNQPQH
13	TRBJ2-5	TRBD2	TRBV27	ASSLWTSGQETQY
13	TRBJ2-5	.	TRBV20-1	SASLLGRTQETQY